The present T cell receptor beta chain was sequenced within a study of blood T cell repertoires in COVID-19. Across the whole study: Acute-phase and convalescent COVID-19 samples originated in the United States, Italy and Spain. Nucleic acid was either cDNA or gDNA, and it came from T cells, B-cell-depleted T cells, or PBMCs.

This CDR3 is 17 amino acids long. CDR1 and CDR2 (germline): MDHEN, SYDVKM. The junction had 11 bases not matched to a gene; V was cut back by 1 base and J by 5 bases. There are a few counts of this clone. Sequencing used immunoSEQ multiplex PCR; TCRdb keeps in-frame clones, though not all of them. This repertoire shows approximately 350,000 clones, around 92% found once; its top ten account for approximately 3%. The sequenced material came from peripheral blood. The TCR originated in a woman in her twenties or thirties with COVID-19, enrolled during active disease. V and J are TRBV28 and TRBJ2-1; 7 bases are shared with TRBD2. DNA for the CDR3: TGTGCCAGCAGTTTATCTCTCGTAGCGGGCGGGAACAATGAGCAGTTCTTC. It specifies CASSLSLVAGGNNEQFF.